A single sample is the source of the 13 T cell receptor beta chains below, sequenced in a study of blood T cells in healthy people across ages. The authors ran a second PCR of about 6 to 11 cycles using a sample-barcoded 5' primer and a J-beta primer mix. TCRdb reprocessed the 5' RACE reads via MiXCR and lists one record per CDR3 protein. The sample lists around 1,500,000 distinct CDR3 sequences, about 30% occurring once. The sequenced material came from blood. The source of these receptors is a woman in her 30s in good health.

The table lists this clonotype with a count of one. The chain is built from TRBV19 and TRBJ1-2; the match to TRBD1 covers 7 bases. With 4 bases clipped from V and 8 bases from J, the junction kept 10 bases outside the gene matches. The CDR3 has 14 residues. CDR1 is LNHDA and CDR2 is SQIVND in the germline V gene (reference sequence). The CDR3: CASSTGQDTAGYTF. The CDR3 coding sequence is TGTGCCAGTAGTACCGGACAGGATACCGCCGGCTACACCTTC. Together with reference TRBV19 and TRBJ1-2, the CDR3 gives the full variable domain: DGGITQSPKYLFRKEGQNVTLSCEQNLNHDAMYWYRQDPGQGLRLIYYSQIVNDFQKGDIAEGYSVSREKKESFPLTVTSAQKNPTAFYLCASSTGQDTAGYTFGSGTRLTVV.

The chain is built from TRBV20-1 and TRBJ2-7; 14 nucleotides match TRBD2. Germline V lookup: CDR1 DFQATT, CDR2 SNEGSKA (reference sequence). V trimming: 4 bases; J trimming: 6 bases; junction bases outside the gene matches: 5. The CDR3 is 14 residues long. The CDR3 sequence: CSAKGLAGEGEQYF. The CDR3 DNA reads TGCAGTGCTAAGGGACTAGCGGGAGAAGGCGAGCAGTACTTC.

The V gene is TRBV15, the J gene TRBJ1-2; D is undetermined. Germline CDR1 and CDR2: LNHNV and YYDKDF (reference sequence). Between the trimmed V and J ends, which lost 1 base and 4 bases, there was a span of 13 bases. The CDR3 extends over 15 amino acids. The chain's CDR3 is CATSRGDRRAYGYTF. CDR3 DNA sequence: TGTGCCACCAGCAGAGGAGATAGACGGGCCTATGGCTACACCTTC. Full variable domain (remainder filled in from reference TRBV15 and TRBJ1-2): DAMVIQNPRYQVTQFGKPVTLSCSQTLNHNVMYWYQQKSSQAPKLLFHYYDKDFNNEADTPDNFQSRRPNTSFCFLDIRSPGLGDTAMYLCATSRGDRRAYGYTFGSGTRLTVV.

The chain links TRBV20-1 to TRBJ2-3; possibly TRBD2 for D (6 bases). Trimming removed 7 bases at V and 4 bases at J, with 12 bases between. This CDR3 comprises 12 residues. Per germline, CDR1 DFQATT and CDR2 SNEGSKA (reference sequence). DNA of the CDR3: TGCAGTGTTAGTGGCGGGGCAGATACGCAGTATTTT. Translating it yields CSVSGGADTQYF.

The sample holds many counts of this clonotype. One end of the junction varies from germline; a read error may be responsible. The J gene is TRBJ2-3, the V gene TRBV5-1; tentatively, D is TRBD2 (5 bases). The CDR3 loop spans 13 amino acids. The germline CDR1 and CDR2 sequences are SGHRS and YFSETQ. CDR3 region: CASSLSGADTQYF. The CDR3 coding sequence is TGTGCCAGCAGCTTGAGCGGAGCAGATACGCAGTATTTT.

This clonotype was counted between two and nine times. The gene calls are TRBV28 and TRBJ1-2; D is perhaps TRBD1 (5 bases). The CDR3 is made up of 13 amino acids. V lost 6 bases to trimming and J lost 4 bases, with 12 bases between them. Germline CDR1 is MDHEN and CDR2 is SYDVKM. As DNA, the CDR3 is TGTGCCAGCAGACCGACAGAGCTCTATGGCTACACCTTC. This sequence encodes CASRPTELYGYTF.

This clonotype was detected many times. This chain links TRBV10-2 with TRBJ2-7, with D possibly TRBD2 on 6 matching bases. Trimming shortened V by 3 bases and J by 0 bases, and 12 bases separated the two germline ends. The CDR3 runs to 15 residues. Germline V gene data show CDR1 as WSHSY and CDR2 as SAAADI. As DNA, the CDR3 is TGCGCCAGCAGTGAAAAAGCGGGCGACTCCTACGAGCAGTACTTC. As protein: CASSEKAGDSYEQYF.

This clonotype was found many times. The chain's CDR3 is CASSVSGQGRSNEQFF. The CDR3 DNA follows: TGCGCCAGCAGCGTCTCGGGACAGGGAAGATCAAATGAGCAGTTCTTC. The rearrangement uses TRBV5-1 and TRBJ2-1, with 9 bases fitting TRBD1. This CDR3 is 16 amino acids long. V dropped 4 bases and J dropped 7; count of bases not matched to a gene: 12. Germline CDR1 and CDR2: SGHRS and YFSETQ. Full variable domain (outside the CDR3, taken from reference TRBV5-1 and TRBJ2-1): KAGVTQTPRYLIKTRGQQVTLSCSPISGHRSVSWYQQTPGQGLQFLFEYFSETQRNKGNFPGRFSGRQFSNSRSEMNVSTLELGDSALYLCASSVSGQGRSNEQFFGPGTRLTVL.

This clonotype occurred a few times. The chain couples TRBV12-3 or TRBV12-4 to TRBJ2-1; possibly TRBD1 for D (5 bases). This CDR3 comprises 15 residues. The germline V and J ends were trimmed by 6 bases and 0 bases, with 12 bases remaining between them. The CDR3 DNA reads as TGTGCCAGCAGACTCGGACACAGCTCCTACAATGAGCAGTTCTTC. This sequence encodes CASRLGHSSYNEQFF.

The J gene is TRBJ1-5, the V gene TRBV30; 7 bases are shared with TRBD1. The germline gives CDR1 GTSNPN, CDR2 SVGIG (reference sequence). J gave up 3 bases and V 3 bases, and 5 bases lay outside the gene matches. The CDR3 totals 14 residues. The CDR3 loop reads CAWSAGGFNQPQHF. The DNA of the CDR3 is TGTGCCTGGAGCGCAGGGGGTTTCAATCAGCCCCAGCATTTT.

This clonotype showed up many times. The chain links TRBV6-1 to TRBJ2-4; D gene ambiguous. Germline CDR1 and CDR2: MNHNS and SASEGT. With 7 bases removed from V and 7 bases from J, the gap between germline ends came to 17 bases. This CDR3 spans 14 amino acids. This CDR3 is CASTEHQDRNIQYF. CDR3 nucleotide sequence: TGTGCCAGCACCGAACACCAGGACCGGAACATTCAGTACTTC.

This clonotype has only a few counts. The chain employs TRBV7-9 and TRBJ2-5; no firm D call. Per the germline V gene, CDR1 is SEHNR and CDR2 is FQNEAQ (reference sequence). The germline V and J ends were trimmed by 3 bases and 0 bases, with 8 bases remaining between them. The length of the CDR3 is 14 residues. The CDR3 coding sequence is TGTGCCAGCAGCTTGGTTCAACACCAAGAGACCCAGTACTTC. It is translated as CASSLVQHQETQYF.

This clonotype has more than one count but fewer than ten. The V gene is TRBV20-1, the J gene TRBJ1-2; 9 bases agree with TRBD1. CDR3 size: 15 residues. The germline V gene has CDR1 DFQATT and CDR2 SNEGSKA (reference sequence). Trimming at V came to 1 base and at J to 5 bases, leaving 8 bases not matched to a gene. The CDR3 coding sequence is TGCAGTGCTAGAGTGACAGGGGGACTTAAATATGGCTACACCTTC. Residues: CSARVTGGLKYGYTF.